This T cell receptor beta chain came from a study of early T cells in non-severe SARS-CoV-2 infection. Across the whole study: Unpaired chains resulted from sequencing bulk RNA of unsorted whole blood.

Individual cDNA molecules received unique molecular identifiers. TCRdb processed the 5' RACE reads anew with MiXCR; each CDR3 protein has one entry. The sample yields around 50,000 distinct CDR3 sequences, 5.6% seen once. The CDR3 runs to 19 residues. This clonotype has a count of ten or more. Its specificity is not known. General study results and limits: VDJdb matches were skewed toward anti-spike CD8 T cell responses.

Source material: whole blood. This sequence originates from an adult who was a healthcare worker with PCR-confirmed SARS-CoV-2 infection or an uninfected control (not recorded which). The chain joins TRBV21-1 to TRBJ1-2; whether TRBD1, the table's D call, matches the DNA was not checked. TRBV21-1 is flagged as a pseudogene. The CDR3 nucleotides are TGTGCCAGCAGCAAAAAGGGGTTGGGGGTAAACCGAATTAACTATGGCTACACCTTC. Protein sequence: CASSKKGLGVNRINYGYTF.